This T cell receptor beta chain derives from a study of shared clonotypes between healthy human individuals. This clone showed up just a few times. Its cognate antigen is unknown. CDR1 KGHSH and CDR2 LQKENI come from the germline V gene. This CDR3 contains 14 residues. Trimming took 3 bases from V and 1 from J, leaving 9 bases between them. Profiled with immunoSEQ multiplex PCR; TCRdb holds only in-frame clones, not every one. The sample has over a million clones; about 75% are singletons. Study observations and caveats: What naive subsets generally showed was a larger estimated richness than memory subsets showed. Genetic and exposure-history diversity was limited by the small donor number.

The sequencing sample was made of memory CD4+ T cells sorted from blood. Subset meaning: CD45RA-negative fraction. The TCR sequence derives from a man between 18 and 35 years old in good health. The chain employs TRBV18 and TRBJ1-2; D gene unclear. The CDR3 DNA reads as TGTGCCAGCTCACCGGGCAGGTATAACTATGGCTACACCTTC. Translated, it gives CASSPGRYNYGYTF.